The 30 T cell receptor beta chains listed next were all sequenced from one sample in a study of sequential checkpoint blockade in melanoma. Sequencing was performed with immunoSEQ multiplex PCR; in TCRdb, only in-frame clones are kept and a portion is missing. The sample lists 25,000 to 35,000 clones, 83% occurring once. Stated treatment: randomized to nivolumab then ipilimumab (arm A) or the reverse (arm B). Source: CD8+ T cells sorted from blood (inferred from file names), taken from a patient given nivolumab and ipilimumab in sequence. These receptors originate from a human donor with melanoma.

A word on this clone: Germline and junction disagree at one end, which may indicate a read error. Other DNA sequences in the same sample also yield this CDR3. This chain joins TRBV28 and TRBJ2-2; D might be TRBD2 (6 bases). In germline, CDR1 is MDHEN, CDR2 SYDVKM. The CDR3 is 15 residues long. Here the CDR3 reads CASSPLGLNTGELFF. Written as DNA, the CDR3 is TGTGCCAGCAGTCCCTTGGGACTGAACACCGGGGAGCTGTTCTTT.

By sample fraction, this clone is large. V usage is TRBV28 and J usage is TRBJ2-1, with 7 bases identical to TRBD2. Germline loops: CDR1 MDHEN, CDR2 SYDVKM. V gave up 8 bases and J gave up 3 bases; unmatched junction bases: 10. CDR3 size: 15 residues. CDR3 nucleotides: TGTGCCAGCGGGGCGGGAGTCTCACTCTACAATGAGCAGTTCTTC. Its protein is CASGAGVSLYNEQFF. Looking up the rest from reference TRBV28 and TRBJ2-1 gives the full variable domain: DVKVTQSSRYLVKRTGEKVFLECVQDMDHENMFWYRQDPGLGLRLIYFSYDVKMKEKGDIPEGYSVSREKKERFSLILESASTNQTSMYLCASGAGVSLYNEQFFGPGTRLTVL.

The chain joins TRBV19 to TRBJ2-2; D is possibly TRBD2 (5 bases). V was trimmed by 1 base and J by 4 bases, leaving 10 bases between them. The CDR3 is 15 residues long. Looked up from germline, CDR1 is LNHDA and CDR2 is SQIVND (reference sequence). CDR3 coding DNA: TGTGCCAGTAGTATAGCCGGGATCGGCACCGGGGAGCTGTTTTTT. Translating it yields CASSIAGIGTGELFF.

In DNA form, the CDR3 reads TGCGCCAGCAGCCTACTTGGGACTAGCGGGGGAAGGGCAGATACGCAGTATTTT. Translating it yields CASSLLGTSGGRADTQYF. V usage is TRBV4-1 and J usage is TRBJ2-3; 14 nucleotides match TRBD2. The CDR3 sequence is 18 residues long. Germline values: CDR1 MGHRA, CDR2 YSYEKL. V lost 4 bases to trimming and J lost 4 bases; unmatched junction nucleotides: 10.

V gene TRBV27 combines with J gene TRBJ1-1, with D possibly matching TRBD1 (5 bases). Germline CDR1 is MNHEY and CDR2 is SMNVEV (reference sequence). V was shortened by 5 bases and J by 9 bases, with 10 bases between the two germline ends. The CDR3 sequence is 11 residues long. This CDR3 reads CASSKGLKAFF. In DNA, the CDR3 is TGTGCCAGCAGTAAGGGGTTGAAAGCTTTCTTT.

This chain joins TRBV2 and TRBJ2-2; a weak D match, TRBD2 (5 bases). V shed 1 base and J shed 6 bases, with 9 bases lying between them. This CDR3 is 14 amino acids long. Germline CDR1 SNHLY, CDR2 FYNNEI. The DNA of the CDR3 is TGTGCCAGCAGTGAAGTAGACTATCCCGGGGAGCTGTTTTTT. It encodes CASSEVDYPGELFF. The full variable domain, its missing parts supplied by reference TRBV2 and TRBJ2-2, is EPEVTQTPSHQVTQMGQEVILRCVPISNHLYFYWYRQILGQKVEFLVSFYNNEISEKSEIFDDQFSVERPDGSNFTLKIRSTKLEDSAMYFCASSEVDYPGELFFGEGSRLTVL.

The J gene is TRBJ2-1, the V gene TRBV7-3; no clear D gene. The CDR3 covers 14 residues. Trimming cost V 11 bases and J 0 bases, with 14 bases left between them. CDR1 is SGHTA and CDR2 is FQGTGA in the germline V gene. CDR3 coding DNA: TGTGCCGGAAAAACAGTGAGCTCCTACAATGAGCAGTTCTTC. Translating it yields CAGKTVSSYNEQFF.

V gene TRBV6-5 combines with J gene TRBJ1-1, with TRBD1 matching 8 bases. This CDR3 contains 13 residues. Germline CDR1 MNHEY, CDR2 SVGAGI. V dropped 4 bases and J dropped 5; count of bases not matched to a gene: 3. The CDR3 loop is CASSLTGVTEAFF. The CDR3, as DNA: TGTGCCAGCAGTTTGACAGGGGTGACTGAAGCTTTCTTT.

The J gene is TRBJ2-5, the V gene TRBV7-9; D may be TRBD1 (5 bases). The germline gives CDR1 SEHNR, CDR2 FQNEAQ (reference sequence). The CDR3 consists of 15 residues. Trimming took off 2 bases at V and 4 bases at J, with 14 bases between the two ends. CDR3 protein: CASSLRGQGAETQYF. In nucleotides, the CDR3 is TGTGCCAGCAGCTTAAGGGGCCAGGGCGCAGAGACCCAGTACTTC.

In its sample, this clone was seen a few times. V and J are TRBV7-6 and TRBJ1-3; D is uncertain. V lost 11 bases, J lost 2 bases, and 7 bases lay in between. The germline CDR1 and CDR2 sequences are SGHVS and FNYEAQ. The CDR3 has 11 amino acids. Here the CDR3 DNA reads TGTGCCGCCGGGACTGGAAACACCATATATTTT. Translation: CAAGTGNTIYF.

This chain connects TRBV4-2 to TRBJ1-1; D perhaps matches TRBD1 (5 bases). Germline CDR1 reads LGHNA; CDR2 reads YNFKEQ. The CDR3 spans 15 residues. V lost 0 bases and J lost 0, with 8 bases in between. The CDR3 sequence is CASSQDSRVNTEAFF. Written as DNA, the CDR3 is TGTGCCAGCAGCCAAGATAGCAGGGTGAACACTGAAGCTTTCTTT.

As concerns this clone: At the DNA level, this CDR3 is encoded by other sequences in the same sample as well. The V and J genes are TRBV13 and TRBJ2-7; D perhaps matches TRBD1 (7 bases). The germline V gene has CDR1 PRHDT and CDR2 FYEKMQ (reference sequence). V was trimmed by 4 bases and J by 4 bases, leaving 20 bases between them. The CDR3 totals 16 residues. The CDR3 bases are TGTGCCAGCAGCTCACTCACAGGGGAGGCGGGATACGAGCAGTACTTC. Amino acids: CASSSLTGEAGYEQYF. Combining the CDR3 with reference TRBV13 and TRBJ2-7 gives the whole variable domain AAGVIQSPRHLIKEKRETATLKCYPIPRHDTVYWYQQGPGQDPQFLISFYEKMQSDKGSIPDRFSAQQFSDYHSELNMSSLELGDSALYFCASSSLTGEAGYEQYFGPGTRLTVT.

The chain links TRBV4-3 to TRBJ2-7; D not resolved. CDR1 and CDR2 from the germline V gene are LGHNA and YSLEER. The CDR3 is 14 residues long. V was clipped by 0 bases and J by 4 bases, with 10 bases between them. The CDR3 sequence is CASSQDDSNYEQYF. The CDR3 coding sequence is TGCGCCAGCAGCCAAGATGACTCCAATTACGAGCAGTACTTC.

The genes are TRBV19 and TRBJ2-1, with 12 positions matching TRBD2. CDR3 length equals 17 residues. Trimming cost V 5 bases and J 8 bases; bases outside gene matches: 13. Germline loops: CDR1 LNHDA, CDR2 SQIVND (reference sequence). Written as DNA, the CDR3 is TGTGCCAGTAGTTGGACTAGCGGGACTTTAAGGTTCGATGAGCAGTTCTTC. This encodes CASSWTSGTLRFDEQFF.

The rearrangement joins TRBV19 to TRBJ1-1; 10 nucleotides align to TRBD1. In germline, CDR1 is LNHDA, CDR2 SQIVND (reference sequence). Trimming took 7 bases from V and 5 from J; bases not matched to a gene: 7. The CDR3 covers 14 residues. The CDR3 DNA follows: TGTGCCAGTACCATCGGGACAGGGGAAACTGAAGCTTTCTTT. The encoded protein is CASTIGTGETEAFF.

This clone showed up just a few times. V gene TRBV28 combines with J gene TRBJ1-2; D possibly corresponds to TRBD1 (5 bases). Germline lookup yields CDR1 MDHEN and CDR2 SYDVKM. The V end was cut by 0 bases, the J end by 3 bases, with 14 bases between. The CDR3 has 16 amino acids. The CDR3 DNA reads TGTGCCAGCAGTTTATGGGGAGGGACGGTGGACTATGGCTACACCTTC. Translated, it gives CASSLWGGTVDYGYTF.

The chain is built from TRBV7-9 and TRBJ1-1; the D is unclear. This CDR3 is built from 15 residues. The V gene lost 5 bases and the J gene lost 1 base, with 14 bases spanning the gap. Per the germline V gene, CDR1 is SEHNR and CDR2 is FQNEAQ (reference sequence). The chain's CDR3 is CASSLLITSNTEAFF. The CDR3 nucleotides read TGTGCCAGCAGCCTGCTGATAACATCGAACACTGAAGCTTTCTTT.

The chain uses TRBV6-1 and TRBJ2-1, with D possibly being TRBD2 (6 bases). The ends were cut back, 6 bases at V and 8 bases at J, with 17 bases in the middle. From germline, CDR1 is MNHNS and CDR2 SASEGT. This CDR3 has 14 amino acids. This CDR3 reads CASRRGGGFDEQFF. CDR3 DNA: TGTGCCAGCAGGAGAGGAGGAGGGTTCGATGAGCAGTTCTTC.

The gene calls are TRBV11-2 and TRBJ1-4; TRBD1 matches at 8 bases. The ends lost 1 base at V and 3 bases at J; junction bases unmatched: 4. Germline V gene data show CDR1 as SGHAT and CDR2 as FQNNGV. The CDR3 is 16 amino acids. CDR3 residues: CASSLVQGASNEKLFF. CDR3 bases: TGTGCCAGCAGCTTAGTCCAGGGGGCATCTAATGAAAAACTGTTTTTT.

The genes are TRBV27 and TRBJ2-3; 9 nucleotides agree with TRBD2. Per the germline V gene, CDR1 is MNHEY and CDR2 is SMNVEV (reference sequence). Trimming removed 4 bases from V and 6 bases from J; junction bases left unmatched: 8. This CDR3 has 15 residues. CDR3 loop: CASSSASGTQDTQYF. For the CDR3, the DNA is TGTGCCAGCAGTTCCGCTAGCGGGACCCAGGATACGCAGTATTTT.

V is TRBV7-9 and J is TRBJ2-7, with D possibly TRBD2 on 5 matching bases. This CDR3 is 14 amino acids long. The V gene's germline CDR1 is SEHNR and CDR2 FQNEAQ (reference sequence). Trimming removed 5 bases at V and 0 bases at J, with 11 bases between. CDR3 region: CASSIPGTSYEQYF. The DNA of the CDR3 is TGTGCCAGCAGCATACCGGGAACCTCCTACGAGCAGTACTTC.

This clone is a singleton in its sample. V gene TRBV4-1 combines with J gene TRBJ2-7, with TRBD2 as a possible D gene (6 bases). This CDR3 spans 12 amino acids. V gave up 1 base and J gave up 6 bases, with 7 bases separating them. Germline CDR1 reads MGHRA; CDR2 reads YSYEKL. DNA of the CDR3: TGCGCCAGCAGCCAAGGGACTACCGAGCAGTACTTC. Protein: CASSQGTTEQYF.

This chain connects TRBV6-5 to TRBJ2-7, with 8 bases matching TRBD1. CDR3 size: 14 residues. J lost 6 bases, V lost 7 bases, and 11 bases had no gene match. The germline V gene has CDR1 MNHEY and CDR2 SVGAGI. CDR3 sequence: CASTPGAGGIEQYF. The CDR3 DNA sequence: TGTGCCAGCACCCCGGGGGCAGGGGGCATCGAGCAGTACTTC.

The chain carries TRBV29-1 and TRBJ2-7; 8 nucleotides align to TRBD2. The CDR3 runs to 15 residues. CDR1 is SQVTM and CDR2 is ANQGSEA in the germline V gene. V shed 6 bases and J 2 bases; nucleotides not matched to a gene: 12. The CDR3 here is CSVGTSGRGTYEQYF. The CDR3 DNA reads TGCAGCGTGGGGACGAGCGGGAGAGGAACCTACGAGCAGTACTTC.

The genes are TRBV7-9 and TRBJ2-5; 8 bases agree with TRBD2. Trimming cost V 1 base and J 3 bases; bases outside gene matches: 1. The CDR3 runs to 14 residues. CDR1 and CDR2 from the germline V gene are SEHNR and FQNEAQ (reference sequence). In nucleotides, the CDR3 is TGTGCCAGCAGCTTAGGCGGGGGGAAAGAGACCCAGTACTTC. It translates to CASSLGGGKETQYF.

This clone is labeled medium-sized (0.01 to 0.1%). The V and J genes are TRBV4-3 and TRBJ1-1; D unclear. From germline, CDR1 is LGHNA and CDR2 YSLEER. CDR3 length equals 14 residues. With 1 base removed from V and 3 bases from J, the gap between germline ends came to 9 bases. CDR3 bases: TGCGCCAGCAGCCAAGGGCAGGCGCACACTGAAGCTTTCTTT. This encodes CASSQGQAHTEAFF.

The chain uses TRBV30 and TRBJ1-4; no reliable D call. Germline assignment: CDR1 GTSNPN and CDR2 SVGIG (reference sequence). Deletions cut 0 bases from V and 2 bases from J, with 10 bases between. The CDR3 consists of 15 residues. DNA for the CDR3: TGTGCCTGGAGTGTACTCAGGTTTACTAATGAAAAACTGTTTTTT. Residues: CAWSVLRFTNEKLFF.

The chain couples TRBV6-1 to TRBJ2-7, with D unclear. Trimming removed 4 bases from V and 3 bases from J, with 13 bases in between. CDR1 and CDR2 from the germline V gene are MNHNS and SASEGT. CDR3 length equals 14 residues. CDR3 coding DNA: TGTGCCAGCAGTGTACCACAGACCTACTACGAGCAGTACTTC. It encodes CASSVPQTYYEQYF.

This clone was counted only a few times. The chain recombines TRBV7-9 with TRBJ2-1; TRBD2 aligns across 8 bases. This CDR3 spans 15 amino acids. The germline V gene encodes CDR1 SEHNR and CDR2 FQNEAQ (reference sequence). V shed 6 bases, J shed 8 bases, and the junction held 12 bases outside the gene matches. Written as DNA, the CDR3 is TGTGCCAGCAGAAGGGGCGGGACTAGGGTAGATGAGCAGTTCTTC. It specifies CASRRGGTRVDEQFF.

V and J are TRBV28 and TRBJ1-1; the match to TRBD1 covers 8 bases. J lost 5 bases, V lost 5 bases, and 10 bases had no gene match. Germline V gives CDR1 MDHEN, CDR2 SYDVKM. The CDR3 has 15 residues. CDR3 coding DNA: TGTGCCAGCAGTGTTCTTCAGGGGGCTTGGACTGAAGCTTTCTTT. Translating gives CASSVLQGAWTEAFF.